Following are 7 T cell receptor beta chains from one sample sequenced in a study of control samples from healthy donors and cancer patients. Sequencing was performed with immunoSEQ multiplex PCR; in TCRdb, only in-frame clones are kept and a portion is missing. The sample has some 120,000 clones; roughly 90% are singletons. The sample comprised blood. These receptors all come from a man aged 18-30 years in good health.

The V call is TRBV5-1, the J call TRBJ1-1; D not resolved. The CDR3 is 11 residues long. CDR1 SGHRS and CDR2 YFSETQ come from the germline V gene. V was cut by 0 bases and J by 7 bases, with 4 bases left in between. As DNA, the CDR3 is TGCGCCAGCAGCTTGGGGGGTGAAGCTTTCTTT. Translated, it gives CASSLGGEAFF.

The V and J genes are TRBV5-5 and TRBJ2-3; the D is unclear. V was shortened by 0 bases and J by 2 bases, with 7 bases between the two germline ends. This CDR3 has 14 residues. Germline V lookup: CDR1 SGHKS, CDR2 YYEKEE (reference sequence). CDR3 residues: CASSLVRFTDTQYF. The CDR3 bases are TGTGCCAGCAGCTTGGTACGGTTCACAGATACGCAGTATTTT.

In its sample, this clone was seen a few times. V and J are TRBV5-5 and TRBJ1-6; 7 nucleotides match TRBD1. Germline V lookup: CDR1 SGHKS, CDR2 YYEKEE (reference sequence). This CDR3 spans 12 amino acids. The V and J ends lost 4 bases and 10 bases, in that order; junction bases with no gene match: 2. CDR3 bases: TGTGCCAGCAGCGGCAGGGGGTCACCCCTCCACTTT. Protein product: CASSGRGSPLHF. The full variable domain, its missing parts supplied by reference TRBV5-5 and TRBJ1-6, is DAGVTQSPTHLIKTRGQQVTLRCSPISGHKSVSWYQQVLGQGPQFIFQYYEKEERGRGNFPDRFSARQFPNYSSELNVNALLLGDSALYLCASSGRGSPLHFGNGTRLTVT.

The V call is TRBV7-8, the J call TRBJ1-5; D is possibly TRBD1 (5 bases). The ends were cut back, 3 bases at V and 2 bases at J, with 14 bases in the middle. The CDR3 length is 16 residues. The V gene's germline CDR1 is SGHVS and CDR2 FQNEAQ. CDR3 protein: CASSLEGLMGNQPQHF. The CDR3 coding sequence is TGTGCCAGCAGCTTGGAGGGGCTAATGGGCAATCAGCCCCAGCATTTT.

The CDR3 spells CAISITRRWEANVLTF. As DNA, the CDR3 is TGTGCCATCAGTATTACCCGGCGGTGGGAGGCCAACGTCCTGACTTTC. The chain employs TRBV10-3 and TRBJ2-6; D is ambiguous. The ends were cut back, 5 bases at V and 6 bases at J, with 17 bases in the middle. Looked up from germline, CDR1 is ENHRY and CDR2 is SYGVKD. This CDR3 is 16 amino acids long.

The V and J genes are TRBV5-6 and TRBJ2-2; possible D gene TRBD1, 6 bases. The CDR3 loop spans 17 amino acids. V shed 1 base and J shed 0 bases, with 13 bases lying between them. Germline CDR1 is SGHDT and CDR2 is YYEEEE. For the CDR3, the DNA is TGTGCCAGCAGCTTGTGGTTTGACAGGACGAACACCGGGGAGCTGTTTTTT. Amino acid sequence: CASSLWFDRTNTGELFF.

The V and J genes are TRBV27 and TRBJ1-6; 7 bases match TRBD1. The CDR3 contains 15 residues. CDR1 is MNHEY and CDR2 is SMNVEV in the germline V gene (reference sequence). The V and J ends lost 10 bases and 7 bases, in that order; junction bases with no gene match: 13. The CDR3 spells CATQGDRERNSPLHF. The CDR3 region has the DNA TGTGCCACTCAGGGAGACAGGGAAAGGAATTCACCCCTCCACTTT.